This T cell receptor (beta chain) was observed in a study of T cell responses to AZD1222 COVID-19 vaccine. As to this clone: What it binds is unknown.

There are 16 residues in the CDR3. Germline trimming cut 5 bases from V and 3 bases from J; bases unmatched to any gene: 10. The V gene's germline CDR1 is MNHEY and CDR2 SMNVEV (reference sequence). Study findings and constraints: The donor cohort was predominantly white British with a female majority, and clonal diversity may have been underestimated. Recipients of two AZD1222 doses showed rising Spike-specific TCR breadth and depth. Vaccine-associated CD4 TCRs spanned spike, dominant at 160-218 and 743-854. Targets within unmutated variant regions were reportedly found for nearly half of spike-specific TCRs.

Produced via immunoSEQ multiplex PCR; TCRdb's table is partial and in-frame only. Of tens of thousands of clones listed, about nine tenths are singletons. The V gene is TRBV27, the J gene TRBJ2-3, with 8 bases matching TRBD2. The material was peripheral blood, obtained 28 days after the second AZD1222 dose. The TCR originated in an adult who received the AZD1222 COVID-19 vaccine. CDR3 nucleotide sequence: TGTGCCAGCAGTCCCCCGGGAGGCGGGGGGACAGATACGCAGTATTTT. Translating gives CASSPPGGGGTDTQYF.